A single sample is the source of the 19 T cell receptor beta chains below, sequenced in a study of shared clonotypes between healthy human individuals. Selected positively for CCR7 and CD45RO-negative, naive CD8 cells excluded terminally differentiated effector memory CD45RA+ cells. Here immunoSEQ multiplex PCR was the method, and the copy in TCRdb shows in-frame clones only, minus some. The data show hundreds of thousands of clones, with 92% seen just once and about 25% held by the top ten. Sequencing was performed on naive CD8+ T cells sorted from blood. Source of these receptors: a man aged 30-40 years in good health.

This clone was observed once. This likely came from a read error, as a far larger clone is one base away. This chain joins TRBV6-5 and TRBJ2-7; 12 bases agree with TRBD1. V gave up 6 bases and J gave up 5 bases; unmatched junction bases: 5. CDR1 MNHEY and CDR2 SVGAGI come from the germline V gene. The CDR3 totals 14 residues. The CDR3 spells CASSPGTGGNEQYF. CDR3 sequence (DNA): TGTGCCAGCAGCCCCGGGACAGGGGGCAACGAGCAGTACTTC.

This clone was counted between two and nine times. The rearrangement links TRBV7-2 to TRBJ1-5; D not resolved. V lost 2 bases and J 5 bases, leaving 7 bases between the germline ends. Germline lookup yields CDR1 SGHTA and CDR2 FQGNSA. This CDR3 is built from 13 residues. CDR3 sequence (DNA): TGTGCCAGCAGCTTAAGGTTGGATCAGCCCCAGCATTTT. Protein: CASSLRLDQPQHF.

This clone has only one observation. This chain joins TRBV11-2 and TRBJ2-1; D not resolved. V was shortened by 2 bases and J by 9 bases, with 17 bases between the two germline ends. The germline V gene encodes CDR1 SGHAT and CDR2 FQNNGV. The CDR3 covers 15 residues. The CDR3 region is CASSLSELPWVEQFF. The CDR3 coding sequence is TGTGCCAGCAGCTTAAGCGAACTCCCTTGGGTTGAGCAGTTCTTC.

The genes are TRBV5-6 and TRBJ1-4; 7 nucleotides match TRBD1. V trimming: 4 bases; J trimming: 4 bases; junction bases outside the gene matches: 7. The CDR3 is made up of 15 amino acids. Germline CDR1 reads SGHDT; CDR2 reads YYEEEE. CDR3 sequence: CASSGGQPINEKLFF. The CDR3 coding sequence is TGTGCCAGCAGCGGGGGACAGCCTATTAATGAAAAACTGTTTTTT.

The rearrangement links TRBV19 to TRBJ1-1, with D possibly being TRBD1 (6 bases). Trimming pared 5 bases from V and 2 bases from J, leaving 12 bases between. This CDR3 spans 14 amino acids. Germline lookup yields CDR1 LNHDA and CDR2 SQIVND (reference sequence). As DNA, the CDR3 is TGTGCCAGTAGTTGGGGGGCGAGTAACACTGAAGCTTTCTTT. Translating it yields CASSWGASNTEAFF.

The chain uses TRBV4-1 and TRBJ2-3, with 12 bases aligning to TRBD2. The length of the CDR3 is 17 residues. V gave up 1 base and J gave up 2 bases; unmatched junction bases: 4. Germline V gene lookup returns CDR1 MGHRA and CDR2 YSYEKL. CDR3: CASSQGWTSGITDTQYF. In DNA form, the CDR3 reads TGCGCCAGCAGCCAAGGGTGGACTAGCGGGATCACAGATACGCAGTATTTT.

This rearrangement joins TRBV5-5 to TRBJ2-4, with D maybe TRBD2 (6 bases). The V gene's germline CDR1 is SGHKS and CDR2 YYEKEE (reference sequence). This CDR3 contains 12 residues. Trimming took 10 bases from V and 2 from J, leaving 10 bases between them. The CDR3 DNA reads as TGTGCCTGCACTAGCTCCAAAAACATTCAGTACTTC. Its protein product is CACTSSKNIQYF.

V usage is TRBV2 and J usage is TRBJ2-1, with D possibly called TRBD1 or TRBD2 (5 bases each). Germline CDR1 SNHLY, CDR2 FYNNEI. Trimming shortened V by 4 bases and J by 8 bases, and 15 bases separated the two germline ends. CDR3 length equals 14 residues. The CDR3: CASSVGVGDDEQFF. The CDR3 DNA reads TGTGCCAGCAGTGTGGGGGTGGGGGACGATGAGCAGTTCTTC.

The CDR3 loop is CASSNRDRDYEQYF. The CDR3 DNA follows: TGTGCCAGCAGTAACCGGGACAGAGACTACGAGCAGTACTTC. The V call is TRBV28, the J call TRBJ2-7; the match to TRBD1 covers 7 bases. The V gene's germline CDR1 is MDHEN and CDR2 SYDVKM. V trimming: 5 bases; J trimming: 3 bases; junction bases outside the gene matches: 7. The CDR3 totals 14 residues.

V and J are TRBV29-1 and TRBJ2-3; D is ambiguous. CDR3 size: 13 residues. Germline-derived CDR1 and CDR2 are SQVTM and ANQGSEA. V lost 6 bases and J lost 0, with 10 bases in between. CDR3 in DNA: TGCAGCGTAGCTCACATAAGCACAGATACGCAGTATTTT. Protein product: CSVAHISTDTQYF.

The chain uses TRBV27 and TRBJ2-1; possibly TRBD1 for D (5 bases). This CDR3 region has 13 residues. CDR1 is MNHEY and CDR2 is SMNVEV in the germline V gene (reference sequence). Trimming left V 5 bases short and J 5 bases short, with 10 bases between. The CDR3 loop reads CASSGASHNEQFF. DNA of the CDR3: TGTGCCAGCAGTGGGGCGAGTCACAATGAGCAGTTCTTC.

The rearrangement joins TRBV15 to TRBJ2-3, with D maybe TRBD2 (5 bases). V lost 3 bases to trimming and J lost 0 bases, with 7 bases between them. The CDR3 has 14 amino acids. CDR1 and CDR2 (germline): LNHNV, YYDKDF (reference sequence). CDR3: CATSRRTSTDTQYF. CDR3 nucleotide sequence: TGTGCCACCAGCAGGCGGACTAGCACAGATACGCAGTATTTT.

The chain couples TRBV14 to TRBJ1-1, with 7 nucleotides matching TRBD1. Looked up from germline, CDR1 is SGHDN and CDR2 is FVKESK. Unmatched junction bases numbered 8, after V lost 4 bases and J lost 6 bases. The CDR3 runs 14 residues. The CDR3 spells CASSRTGSYAEAFF. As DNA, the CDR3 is TGTGCCAGCAGCCGGACAGGTAGTTACGCTGAAGCTTTCTTT.

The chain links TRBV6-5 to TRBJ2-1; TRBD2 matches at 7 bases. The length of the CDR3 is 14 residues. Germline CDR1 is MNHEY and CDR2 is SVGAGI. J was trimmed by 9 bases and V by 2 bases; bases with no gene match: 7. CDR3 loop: CASSYIGREREQFF. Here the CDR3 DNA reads TGTGCCAGCAGTTACATTGGGCGGGAGCGTGAGCAGTTCTTC.

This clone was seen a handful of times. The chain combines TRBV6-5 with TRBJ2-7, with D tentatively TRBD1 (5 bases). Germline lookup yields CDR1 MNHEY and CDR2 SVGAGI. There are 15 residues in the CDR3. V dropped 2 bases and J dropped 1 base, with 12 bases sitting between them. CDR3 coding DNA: TGTGCCAGCAGTTACCTTGGGCAGGGTTCCTACGAGCAGTACTTC. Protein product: CASSYLGQGSYEQYF.

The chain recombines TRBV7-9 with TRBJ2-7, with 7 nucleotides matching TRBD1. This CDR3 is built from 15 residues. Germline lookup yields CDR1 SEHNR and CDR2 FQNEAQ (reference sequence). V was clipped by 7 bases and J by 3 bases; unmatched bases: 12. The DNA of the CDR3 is TGTGCCAGCACTGAGGGGGCAACTAGGAACTACGAGCAGTACTTC. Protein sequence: CASTEGATRNYEQYF.

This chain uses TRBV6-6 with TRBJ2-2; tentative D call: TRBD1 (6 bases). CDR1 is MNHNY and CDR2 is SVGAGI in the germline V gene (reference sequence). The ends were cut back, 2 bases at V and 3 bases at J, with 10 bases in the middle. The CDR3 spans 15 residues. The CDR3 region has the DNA TGTGCCAGCAGTTACAACAGGGAAGACACCGGGGAGCTGTTTTTT. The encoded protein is CASSYNREDTGELFF.

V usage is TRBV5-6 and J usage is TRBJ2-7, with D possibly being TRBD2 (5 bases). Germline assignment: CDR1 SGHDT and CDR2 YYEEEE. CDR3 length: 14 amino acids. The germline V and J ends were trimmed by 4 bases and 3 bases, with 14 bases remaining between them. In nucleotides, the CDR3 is TGTGCCAGCAGCACCGACCCCGGGAACTACGAGCAGTACTTC. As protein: CASSTDPGNYEQYF.

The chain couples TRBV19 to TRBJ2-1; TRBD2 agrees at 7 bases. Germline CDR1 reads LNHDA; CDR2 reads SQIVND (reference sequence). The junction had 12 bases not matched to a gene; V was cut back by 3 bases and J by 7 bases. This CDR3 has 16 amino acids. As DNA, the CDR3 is TGTGCCAGTAGTATCCTAGGTAGCGGGTTCGGAAATGAGCAGTTCTTC. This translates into CASSILGSGFGNEQFF.